The 27 T cell receptor beta chains given below trace back to one sample, sequenced in a study of T cells in Graves' hyperthyroidism and ophthalmopathy. Amplified TCR beta CDR3 regions came from RNA transcripts. TCR CDR3 regions were first amplified by RT-PCR with HTBI primers. TCRdb independently ran MiXCR on the multiplex PCR reads; one entry per CDR3 protein. Here the sample spans approximately 600,000 distinct CDR3 sequences, more than 13% being singletons. Sequencing was carried out using blood. All receptors derive from a woman aged 18-30 years with Graves' ophthalmopathy.

V usage is TRBV28 and J usage is TRBJ2-1, with a weak D call TRBD1 (6 bases). Trimming removed 3 bases from V and 2 bases from J, with 14 bases in between. Germline V lookup: CDR1 MDHEN, CDR2 SYDVKM. The CDR3 totals 16 residues. The CDR3 nucleotides read TGTGCCAGCAGTTTTCGGCAGGGGATTCCCTACAATGAGCAGTTCTTC. It is translated as CASSFRQGIPYNEQFF.

This clonotype was found many times. V gene TRBV7-2 combines with J gene TRBJ2-1; TRBD2 matches at 8 bases. The V gene end was trimmed by 1 base and the J gene end by 4 bases; junction bases not matched to a gene: 6. In germline, CDR1 is SGHTA, CDR2 FQGNSA. CDR3 length equals 16 residues. CDR3 region: CASSLEETSVYNEQFF. CDR3 nucleotide sequence: TGTGCCAGCAGCTTAGAAGAGACTAGCGTTTACAATGAGCAGTTCTTC.

The chain is built from TRBV29-1 and TRBJ2-7; D is perhaps TRBD2 (6 bases). The CDR3 has 15 amino acids. CDR1 and CDR2 (germline): SQVTM, ANQGSEA. V shed 1 base and J shed 1 base, with 14 bases lying between them. The CDR3 nucleotides read TGCAGCGTTGAAGGTTGGAGGGAAACTTCCTACGAGCAGTACTTC. Its translation: CSVEGWRETSYEQYF.

V is TRBV19 and J is TRBJ2-7, with D possibly called TRBD1 or TRBD2 (5 bases each). With 0 bases removed from V and 8 bases from J, the gap between germline ends came to 8 bases. The germline V gene encodes CDR1 LNHDA and CDR2 SQIVND (reference sequence). This CDR3 contains 12 residues. The CDR3 protein is CASSIEEDKQYF. CDR3 coding DNA: TGTGCCAGTAGTATAGAGGAGGACAAGCAGTACTTC.

This clonotype was observed a handful of times. The chain has TRBV11-3 and TRBJ2-7, with 9 bases lining up with TRBD2. Germline V lookup: CDR1 SGHNT, CDR2 YENEEA. V trimming: 4 bases; J trimming: 2 bases; junction bases outside the gene matches: 9. CDR3 length: 16 amino acids. The CDR3 sequence is CASSSFLAGATYEQYF. DNA for the CDR3: TGTGCCAGCAGCTCGTTTTTAGCGGGGGCTACCTACGAGCAGTACTTC.

In this sample, this clonotype turned up many times. V gene TRBV24-1 combines with J gene TRBJ2-2, with 8 nucleotides matching TRBD2. The germline V gene has CDR1 KGHDR and CDR2 SFDVKD. The CDR3 is 16 residues long. Trimming at V came to 2 bases and at J to 8 bases, leaving 9 bases not matched to a gene. CDR3 protein: CATSDYLTSVTGELFF. The CDR3 nucleotides are TGTGCCACCAGTGATTATTTGACTAGCGTGACGGGGGAGCTGTTTTTT.

This clonotype was seen ten or more times. An end of the junction differs from the germline gene, which may be a read error. The chain uses TRBV7-7 and TRBJ2-5; D is uncertain. The CDR3 totals 17 residues. The germline CDR1 and CDR2 sequences are SSHAT and FNYEAQ (reference sequence). CDR3 sequence (DNA): TGTGCTAGCAGCTTACGCATCAGTACGGATTTTCAAGAGACCCAGTACTTC. Translation: CASSLRISTDFQETQYF. Looking up the rest from reference TRBV7-7 and TRBJ2-5 gives the full variable domain: GAGVSQSPRYKVTKRGQDVTLRCDPISSHATLYWYQQALGQGPEFLTYFNYEAQPDKSGLPSDRFSAERPEGSISTLTIQRTEQRDSAMYRCASSLRISTDFQETQYFGPGTRLLVL.

This clonotype showed up just a few times. This chain uses TRBV28 with TRBJ2-2, with a tentative D call TRBD2 (5 bases). The CDR3 spans 14 residues. Trimming pared 5 bases from V and 5 bases from J, leaving 12 bases between. CDR1 and CDR2 from the germline V gene are MDHEN and SYDVKM. The CDR3 spells CASSDSRRTGELFF. The CDR3, as DNA: TGTGCCAGCAGTGATAGTAGGAGGACCGGGGAGCTGTTTTTT.

This clonotype was observed a few times. The chain is built from TRBV18 and TRBJ2-7; tentative D call: TRBD1 (6 bases). Trimming cost V 3 bases and J 2 bases, with 14 bases left between them. This CDR3 is built from 15 residues. CDR1 is KGHSH and CDR2 is LQKENI in the germline V gene. CDR3 in amino acids: CASSPRSGVAYEQYF. CDR3 coding DNA: TGTGCCAGCTCACCTAGGTCAGGGGTCGCCTACGAGCAGTACTTC.

The chain couples TRBV6-1 to TRBJ2-1, with D unclear. V lost 7 bases to trimming and J lost 9 bases, with 13 bases between them. The germline CDR1 and CDR2 sequences are MNHNS and SASEGT. The CDR3 is 12 residues long. CDR3 region: CASTVGPTEQFF. CDR3 in DNA: TGTGCCAGCACCGTCGGTCCGACTGAGCAGTTCTTC.

The sample holds many counts of this clonotype. The chain carries TRBV27 and TRBJ2-7; the D gene is possibly TRBD1 (7 bases). Germline values: CDR1 MNHEY, CDR2 SMNVEV (reference sequence). The CDR3 sequence is 14 residues long. The germline V and J ends were trimmed by 3 bases and 6 bases, with 15 bases remaining between them. CDR3 sequence reads: CASSFGTELAEQYF. As DNA, the CDR3 is TGTGCCAGCAGTTTTGGGACAGAACTAGCCGAGCAGTACTTC.

This clonotype was picked up many times. The gene calls are TRBV2 and TRBJ2-1; D uncertain. Germline CDR1 SNHLY, CDR2 FYNNEI. The CDR3 covers 13 residues. V was clipped by 4 bases and J by 4 bases, with 8 bases between them. CDR3 sequence: CASSGDTYNEQFF. CDR3 sequence (DNA): TGTGCCAGCAGTGGAGACACATACAATGAGCAGTTCTTC.

This clonotype was seen ten or more times. The chain uses TRBV5-1 and TRBJ2-3; 11 bases align to TRBD1. The V gene's germline CDR1 is SGHRS and CDR2 YFSETQ. V shed 1 base, J shed 4 bases, and the junction held 8 bases outside the gene matches. The CDR3 consists of 17 residues. CDR3 protein: CASSLSLGQGGPDTQYF. The CDR3 nucleotides are TGCGCCAGCAGCTTGAGCCTGGGACAGGGGGGCCCAGATACGCAGTATTTT.

Of note for this clonotype: An end of the junction does not agree with germline; a read error may underlie this. The chain couples TRBV12-5 to TRBJ1-1, with TRBD1 as a possible D gene (5 bases). CDR1 LGHNT and CDR2 FRNRAP come from the germline V gene. There are 15 residues in the CDR3. The DNA of the CDR3 is TGTGCTAGTGGTTTGGGGGGACCCCTCGCCACTGAAGCTTCCTTT. Encoded protein: CASGLGGPLATEASF.

The sample holds many counts of this clonotype. The chain is built from TRBV29-1 and TRBJ2-7, with D possibly being TRBD1 or TRBD2 (6 bases each). This CDR3 comprises 13 residues. The germline gives CDR1 SQVTM, CDR2 ANQGSEA. V gave up 7 bases and J gave up 3 bases, with 16 bases separating them. For the CDR3, the DNA is TGCAGCGCCCGGGCGGGACAACACTACGAGCAGTACTTC. The encoded protein is CSARAGQHYEQYF.

Points on this clonotype: A much larger clone lies a single base off, so this may be a read error. The J gene is TRBJ2-2, the V gene TRBV7-2; TRBD2 is a possible D gene (6 bases). The CDR3 consists of 16 residues. Germline lookup yields CDR1 SGHTA and CDR2 FQGNSA. CDR3 bases: TGTGCCAGCACCCCTATGGGGGGAACGAACACCGGGAAGCTGTTTTTT. It codes for CASTPMGGTNTGKLFF.

This clonotype was counted at least ten times. This chain uses TRBV28 with TRBJ1-2; unclear D gene. This CDR3 has 13 amino acids. Germline V lookup: CDR1 MDHEN, CDR2 SYDVKM. V lost 6 bases, J lost 2 bases, and 10 bases lay in between. Here the CDR3 DNA reads TGTGCCAGCAGAATGACGGCAAACTATGGCTACACCTTC. Its protein product is CASRMTANYGYTF.

This clonotype was counted ten times or more. The chain recombines TRBV28 with TRBJ1-1; perhaps TRBD1 as D (5 bases). The CDR3 is 15 amino acids. Germline CDR1 MDHEN, CDR2 SYDVKM. The V end was cut by 6 bases, the J end by 4 bases, with 18 bases between. The CDR3 is CASRQLQGGGTEAFF. CDR3 sequence (DNA): TGTGCCAGCAGGCAGCTCCAGGGCGGTGGCACTGAAGCTTTCTTT.

At least ten counts were recorded for this clonotype. V and J are TRBV5-1 and TRBJ1-1; D perhaps matches TRBD1 (6 bases). CDR3 length equals 14 residues. Looked up from germline, CDR1 is SGHRS and CDR2 is YFSETQ. V was trimmed by 0 bases and J by 5 bases, leaving 11 bases between them. The CDR3 coding sequence is TGCGCCAGCAGCTTGGGAGGGGGGGTGACTGAAGCTTTCTTT. Its protein is CASSLGGGVTEAFF. The full variable domain, its missing parts supplied by reference TRBV5-1 and TRBJ1-1, is KAGVTQTPRYLIKTRGQQVTLSCSPISGHRSVSWYQQTPGQGLQFLFEYFSETQRNKGNFPGRFSGRQFSNSRSEMNVSTLELGDSALYLCASSLGGGVTEAFFGQGTRLTVV.

This clonotype was seen a few times. This rearrangement joins TRBV19 to TRBJ2-7, with 12 nucleotides matching TRBD2. This CDR3 is built from 14 residues. CDR1 is LNHDA and CDR2 is SQIVND in the germline V gene (reference sequence). V dropped 6 bases and J dropped 7; count of bases not matched to a gene: 7. The chain's CDR3 is CASRTSGSSGEQYF. Here the CDR3 DNA reads TGTGCCAGTAGGACTAGCGGGAGCTCGGGAGAGCAGTACTTC.

The chain has TRBV7-9 and TRBJ2-5; a possible D gene is TRBD1 (6 bases). This CDR3 contains 14 residues. Trimming stripped 1 base from V and 3 bases from J, with 9 bases between. Germline V gene data show CDR1 as SEHNR and CDR2 as FQNEAQ (reference sequence). This chain's CDR3 is CASSLVQGKETQYF. Written as DNA, the CDR3 is TGTGCCAGCAGCTTAGTACAGGGAAAAGAGACCCAGTACTTC.

Ten or more counts support this clonotype. For the CDR3, the DNA is TGTGCCAGCAGCTTGCAAAGGGGCGATCAGCCCCAGCATTTT. Its protein product is CASSLQRGDQPQHF. This chain connects TRBV5-6 to TRBJ1-5; D may be TRBD1 (5 bases). The germline gives CDR1 SGHDT, CDR2 YYEEEE. The germline V and J ends were trimmed by 1 base and 5 bases, with 10 bases remaining between them. The CDR3 loop spans 14 amino acids.

This clonotype was counted ten times or more. J is TRBJ1-1 and V is TRBV29-1; 7 nucleotides line up with TRBD1. V shed 4 bases, J shed 10 bases, and the junction held 3 bases outside the gene matches. Germline loops: CDR1 SQVTM, CDR2 ANQGSEA. CDR3 length equals 10 residues. In DNA form, the CDR3 reads TGCAGCGTTGGGGGACAGAGAGCTTTCTTT. Translating it yields CSVGGQRAFF.

This clonotype came up many times. V and J are TRBV27 and TRBJ2-5; the D gene is possibly TRBD1 (5 bases). There are 16 residues in the CDR3. V was clipped by 3 bases and J by 5 bases, with 19 bases between them. Germline lookup yields CDR1 MNHEY and CDR2 SMNVEV (reference sequence). The CDR3 is CASSFTGPHLGETQYF. DNA for the CDR3: TGTGCCAGCAGTTTTACAGGCCCTCATTTGGGGGAGACCCAGTACTTC.

This clonotype was counted a few times. The genes are TRBV3-1 and TRBJ2-6; a weak D match, TRBD1 (5 bases). CDR3 length: 17 amino acids. The V gene lost 0 bases and the J gene lost 9 bases, with 18 bases spanning the gap. CDR1 and CDR2 from the germline V gene are LGHDT and YNNKEL (reference sequence). The CDR3 loop reads CASSQELPRQDNNVLTF. CDR3 DNA: TGTGCCAGCAGCCAAGAACTTCCCCGGCAGGACAACAACGTCCTGACTTTC.

This clonotype has at least ten counts. This chain joins TRBV10-3 and TRBJ1-1, with D tentatively TRBD1 (6 bases). Germline lookup yields CDR1 ENHRY and CDR2 SYGVKD. The CDR3 spans 15 residues. Deletions cut 8 bases from V and 3 bases from J, with 19 bases between. The CDR3 nucleotides read TGTGCCATCGGGGGGGGGGGGCGCTCGGACACTGAAGCTTTCTTT. Protein sequence: CAIGGGGRSDTEAFF.

This clonotype has at least ten counts. The DNA of the CDR3 is TGTGCCAGCAGTCGACAGGGGGCAAACACTGAAGCTTTCTTT. It specifies CASSRQGANTEAFF. V and J are TRBV3-1 and TRBJ1-1; TRBD1 agrees at 10 bases. The germline V gene encodes CDR1 LGHDT and CDR2 YNNKEL (reference sequence). The V and J ends lost 6 bases and 2 bases, in that order; junction bases with no gene match: 3. The CDR3 is made up of 14 amino acids.